These 16 T cell receptor beta chains originate from one sample sequenced in a study of T-cell reconstitution after alpha-beta-depleted transplantation in children. It was with unique molecular identifiers that the TCRbeta library was prepared. MiXCR, run by TCRdb on the PCR reads, gives a single entry per CDR3 protein. The table lists 600,000 or so distinct CDR3 sequences, about 23% of them singletons, with 11% to 15% in the top ten. The material sequenced was PBMCs, mostly from graft donor cells, taken 360 days after TCRalphabeta/CD19-depleted stem cell transplant. These receptors were collected from a boy less than two years old who had a stem cell transplant for acute myeloid leukemia, so the T cells may come from the graft donor.

The gene calls are TRBV29-1 and TRBJ2-7, with D uncertain. Trimming shortened V by 7 bases and J by 1 base, and 11 bases separated the two germline ends. The CDR3 length is 12 residues. Germline values: CDR1 SQVTM, CDR2 ANQGSEA. CDR3 residues: CSAISGSYEQYF. The CDR3 DNA reads TGCAGCGCTATCAGTGGATCCTACGAGCAGTACTTC.

The V gene is TRBV20-1, the J gene TRBJ1-6; D is perhaps TRBD1 (5 bases). The CDR3 has 16 amino acids. The V end was cut by 6 bases, the J end by 0 bases, with 15 bases between. Germline loops: CDR1 DFQATT, CDR2 SNEGSKA (reference sequence). The CDR3 sequence: CSARRQPSSYNSPLHF. As DNA, the CDR3 is TGCAGTGCACGGAGACAGCCGAGCTCCTATAATTCACCCCTCCACTTT.

The CDR3 loop reads CASSQDGWYRNTEAFF. The CDR3 DNA is TGCGCCAGCAGCCAAGATGGGTGGTATCGGAACACTGAAGCTTTCTTT. V and J are TRBV4-3 and TRBJ1-1, with D hard to call. Trimming shortened V by 0 bases and J by 1 base, and 12 bases separated the two germline ends. This CDR3 is 16 amino acids long. The germline gives CDR1 LGHNA, CDR2 YSLEER.

This clonotype was counted many times. The J gene is TRBJ2-7, the V gene TRBV12-3 or TRBV12-4, with D maybe TRBD2 (6 bases). The V end lost 3 bases, the J end lost 4 bases, and 7 bases lay between the germline ends. CDR3 size: 12 residues. This CDR3 reads CASSFGGYEQYV. The DNA of the CDR3 is TGTGCCAGCAGTTTTGGGGGGTACGAGCAGTACGTC.

The V call is TRBV18, the J call TRBJ1-5; unclear D gene. CDR1 is KGHSH, CDR2 LQKENI, per germline. The CDR3 runs 16 residues. V lost 1 base and J lost 0, with 10 bases in between. CDR3 nucleotide sequence: TGTGCCAGCTCACCACAAGAGTTCAATAGCAATCAGCCCCAGCATTTT. Translated: CASSPQEFNSNQPQHF.

This clonotype was counted many times. This chain joins TRBV29-1 and TRBJ2-7; the match to TRBD1 covers 10 bases. After removal of 4 bases from V and 7 bases from J, the junction contained 7 bases not matched to a gene. This CDR3 has 13 residues. Germline V lookup: CDR1 SQVTM, CDR2 ANQGSEA. The CDR3 loop is CSVGRQGAREQYF. The CDR3 DNA reads as TGCAGCGTTGGGAGACAGGGGGCCAGAGAGCAGTACTTC.

This clonotype was detected a few times. V usage is TRBV28 and J usage is TRBJ2-7; 8 bases match TRBD1. The junction had 10 bases not matched to a gene; V was cut back by 4 bases and J by 5 bases. Germline V lookup: CDR1 MDHEN, CDR2 SYDVKM. CDR3 length: 15 residues. The CDR3: CASSSVGDRRNEQYV. CDR3 DNA: TGTGCCAGCAGTTCCGTCGGGGACAGGAGGAACGAGCAGTACGTC.

This clonotype was observed many times. The CDR3 loop reads CASSSVGVDGTEAFF. CDR3 sequence (DNA): TGTGCCAGCAGCTCCGTTGGGGTCGACGGCACTGAAGCTTTCTTT. V gene TRBV7-2 combines with J gene TRBJ1-1; D remains unclear. Germline values: CDR1 SGHTA, CDR2 FQGNSA. This CDR3 contains 15 residues. Trimming shortened V by 4 bases and J by 4 bases, and 16 bases separated the two germline ends.

This clonotype was detected many times. V is TRBV20-1 and J is TRBJ1-1; D call uncertain. This CDR3 is built from 13 residues. From germline, CDR1 is DFQATT and CDR2 SNEGSKA (reference sequence). V lost 6 bases and J 5 bases, leaving 16 bases between the germline ends. CDR3 in amino acids: CSAHAGRFTEAFF. DNA for the CDR3: TGCAGTGCCCACGCCGGGCGGTTTACTGAAGCTTTCTTT.

V and J are TRBV29-1 and TRBJ1-5; D not certain. The CDR3 contains 13 residues. Germline CDR1 reads SQVTM; CDR2 reads ANQGSEA. Deletions cut 6 bases from V and 6 bases from J, with 15 bases between. Written as DNA, the CDR3 is TGCAGCGTGGCGGGTCGGGTCGGTCAGCCCCAGCATTTT. This translates into CSVAGRVGQPQHF.

Only a few counts were recorded for this clonotype. The chain links TRBV18 to TRBJ2-7, with D perhaps given as TRBD1 or TRBD2 (5 bases each). V lost 2 bases to trimming and J lost 5 bases, with 7 bases between them. The germline gives CDR1 KGHSH, CDR2 LQKENI. This CDR3 spans 12 amino acids. The chain's CDR3 is CASSPRGDEQYV. CDR3 nucleotide sequence: TGTGCCAGCTCACCAAGGGGAGACGAGCAGTACGTC.

The V and J genes are TRBV5-1 and TRBJ2-1; 9 nucleotides align to TRBD1. V lost 0 bases to trimming and J lost 3 bases; unmatched junction nucleotides: 10. Per germline, CDR1 SGHRS and CDR2 YFSETQ. This CDR3 has 18 amino acids. The CDR3 loop reads CASSLAENGTGFYNEQFF. CDR3 DNA: TGCGCCAGCAGCTTGGCCGAGAATGGGACAGGGTTCTACAATGAGCAGTTCTTC.

The chain links TRBV24-1 to TRBJ2-1; unclear D gene. CDR1 and CDR2 from the germline V gene are KGHDR and SFDVKD. Trimming stripped 4 bases from V and 9 bases from J, with 9 bases between. The CDR3 runs to 12 residues. The CDR3 spells CATSENSGEQFF. The CDR3 bases are TGTGCCACCAGTGAGAATTCGGGTGAGCAGTTCTTC.

The chain recombines TRBV6-1 with TRBJ2-3; 11 bases line up with TRBD2. This CDR3 has 15 amino acids. CDR1 and CDR2 (germline): MNHNS, SASEGT. V shed 5 bases, J shed 4 bases, and the junction held 5 bases outside the gene matches. The CDR3 DNA is TGTGCCAGCAGTCCTTTTAGCGGGGGGGCAGATACGCAGTATTTT. Translation: CASSPFSGGADTQYF.

This rearrangement joins TRBV12-3 or TRBV12-4 to TRBJ1-6; the D is unclear. Trimming shortened V by 6 bases and J by 7 bases, and 16 bases separated the two germline ends. This CDR3 is 15 amino acids long. The CDR3 DNA is TGTGCCAGCAGAAGACGGACGACGACGAATTCACCCCTCCACTTT. Translating it yields CASRRRTTTNSPLHF.

This sequence joins TRBV18 and TRBJ2-1; D gene unclear. Trimming stripped 3 bases from V and 4 bases from J, with 13 bases between. This CDR3 comprises 15 residues. CDR1 KGHSH and CDR2 LQKENI come from the germline V gene. The DNA for the CDR3 is TGTGCCAGCTCACCCGGGCCCCCCAATTACAATGAGCAGTTCTTC. It specifies CASSPGPPNYNEQFF.